Ten or more counts support the clone carrying this TCR beta chain. Its target is unknown. This sample is drawn from a study of T cells in Graves' hyperthyroidism and ophthalmopathy. Whole-study results and caveats: Blood samples included most of the expanded thyroid clonotypes exceeding 0.001.

The CDR3 consists of 13 residues. The ends were cut back, 0 bases at V and 2 bases at J, with 6 bases in the middle. Germline V gene sequence: CDR1 SGHRS, CDR2 YFSETQ. For ophthalmopathy patients, the Clinical Activity Score was at least 3 and the NOSPECS grade at least 4; duration was under 3 months. Orbital computed tomography, thyroid ultrasound, serum thyroxine and TRAb, and clinical symptoms together informed the diagnoses. There were TCR beta CDR3 regions amplified from RNA transcripts. When the TCR CDR3 underwent first-round RT-PCR, the HTBI primer set was used. One entry per CDR3 protein results from TCRdb running MiXCR on the multiplex PCR reads. Of roughly 560,000 distinct CDR3 sequences listed, roughly 15% are singletons.

V and J are TRBV5-1 and TRBJ2-7; D is unresolved. The source material was blood. This clonotype was sampled from a woman aged 35 to 49 with Graves' ophthalmopathy. Here the CDR3 DNA reads TGCGCCAGCAGCTTGGAGCCAACCTACGAGCAGTACTTC. The encoded protein is CASSLEPTYEQYF.